The rows below give T cell receptor beta chains drawn from one sample of a study of regulatory T cells in long-lasting Graves disease. Each CDR3 protein gets one entry after TCRdb re-called the multiplex PCR reads with MiXCR. The sample has some 410,000 distinct CDR3 sequences, about a sixth seen once. This sample also appeared in a second study, on T cells in Graves' hyperthyroidism and ophthalmopathy.

Material: peripheral blood mononuclear cells (PBMCs), obtained at new diagnosis, from a patient treated with antithyroid drugs. The source is a woman between 25 and 40 years old with Graves disease. The CDR3 runs from the conserved cysteine through the conserved F or W. Each record gives: J gene, D gene, V gene, clone size, CDR3 protein, CDR3 DNA. The D gene is left open where the match is weak. Only some rows state a clone size, as once, few, many or a class for expanded clones.

TRBJ1-1,.,TRBV7-9,many,CASSFTDFEAFF,TGTGCCAGCAGTTTTACAGATTTTGAGGCTTTCTTT
TRBJ1-1,.,TRBV10-3,many,CAIRHGAGTEAFF,TGTGCCATCCGCCACGGGGCGGGCACTGAAGCTTTCTTT
TRBJ1-2,.,TRBV5-1,.,CASSLGGGGNYGYTF,TGCGCCAGCAGCTTGGGCGGGGGCGGTAACTATGGCTACACCTTC
TRBJ2-4,.,TRBV7-9,few,CASSSSKLAKNIQYF,TGTGCCAGCAGCTCGTCCAAACTAGCCAAAAACATTCAGTACTTC
TRBJ1-5,.,TRBV12-3/TRBV12-4,.,CASSLVRRQPQHF,TGTGCCAGCAGTTTAGTTAGGCGGCAGCCCCAGCATTTT
TRBJ2-5,TRBD2,TRBV7-2,many,CASSLMRGQETQYF,TGTGCCAGCAGCTTAATGCGGGGGCAAGAGACCCAGTACTTC
TRBJ1-4,TRBD1,TRBV19,.,CASSPFEGGFSTNEELFF,TGTGCCAGTAGTCCCTTCGAAGGGGGCTTTTCAACTAATGAAGAACTGTTTTTT
TRBJ2-2,TRBD1,TRBV30,many,CAWRGTARTGELFF,TGTGCCTGGAGGGGGACAGCTCGCACCGGGGAGCTGTTTTTT
TRBJ1-1,.,TRBV27,many,CASRNRGGYTEAFF,TGTGCCAGCAGGAACCGGGGAGGGTACACTGAAGCTTTCTTT
TRBJ2-1,.,TRBV20-1,.,CSARSMDSYNEQFF,TGCAGTGCTAGAAGTATGGACTCCTACAATGAGCAGTTCTTC
TRBJ2-7,.,TRBV28,.,CATEGLPAYEQYF,TGTGCCACGGAGGGTTTACCCGCCTACGAGCAGTACTTC